This T cell receptor (beta chain) was captured in a study of T cells in Graves' hyperthyroidism and ophthalmopathy. The patients, who ranged from 18 to 65 in age, presented with newly diagnosed hyperthyroidism lasting under 2 months. In its sample, this clonotype was seen many times. RNA transcripts served as the template for amplifying TCR beta CDR3 regions. First-round RT-PCR of the TCR CDR3 relied on the HTBI primer set. Each CDR3 protein gets one entry after TCRdb re-called the multiplex PCR reads with MiXCR. The repertoire holds approximately 480,000 distinct CDR3 sequences, with about a fifth as singletons. Germline V gene sequence: CDR1 MDHEN, CDR2 SYDVKM. The CDR3 extends over 14 amino acids. V lost 4 bases and J lost 7; bases outside the gene matches: 7.

This sequence joins TRBV28 and TRBJ1-5; 7 bases are a match to TRBD1. The TCR originated in a man between 18 and 29 years old with Graves' hyperthyroidism. Sequencing was carried out using blood. The CDR3 DNA is TGTGCCAGCAGTTCCCAGGGGGTGCGGCAGCCCCAGCATTTT. This sequence encodes CASSSQGVRQPQHF. Complete variable domain (other parts from reference TRBV28 and TRBJ1-5): DVKVTQSSRYLVKRTGEKVFLECVQDMDHENMFWYRQDPGLGLRLIYFSYDVKMKEKGDIPEGYSVSREKKERFSLILESASTNQTSMYLCASSSQGVRQPQHFGDGTRLSIL.